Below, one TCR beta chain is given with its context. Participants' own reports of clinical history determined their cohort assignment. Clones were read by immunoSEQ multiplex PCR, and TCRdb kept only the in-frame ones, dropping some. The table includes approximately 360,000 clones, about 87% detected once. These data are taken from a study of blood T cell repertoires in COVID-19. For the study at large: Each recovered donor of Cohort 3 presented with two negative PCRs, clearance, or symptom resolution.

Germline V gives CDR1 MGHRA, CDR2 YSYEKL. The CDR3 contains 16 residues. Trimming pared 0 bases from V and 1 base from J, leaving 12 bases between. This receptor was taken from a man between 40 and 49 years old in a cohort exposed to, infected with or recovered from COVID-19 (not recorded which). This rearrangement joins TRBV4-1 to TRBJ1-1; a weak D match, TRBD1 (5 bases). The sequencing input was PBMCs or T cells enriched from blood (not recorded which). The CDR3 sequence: CASSQDRGLPNTEAFF. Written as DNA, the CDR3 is TGCGCCAGCAGCCAAGATAGGGGCCTGCCGAACACTGAAGCTTTCTTT.